A single sample gave rise to the 13 T cell receptor beta chains below, sequenced in a study of human T cells and chemical hapten exposure. Time point: patch test 2, 6 weeks after DPC sensitization. Treatment reported: therapeutic diphenylcyclopropenone sensitization with weekly scalp DPC. From the RACE reads, TCRdb called clonotypes with MiXCR, one entry per CDR3 protein. The sample comprises over 130,000 distinct CDR3 sequences, about 10% of which are singletons, and approximately 1.3% rests with the top ten. The input for sequencing was whole blood, taken in connection with sensitization to the hapten diphenylcyclopropenone (DPC). Receptors were obtained from a woman between 45 and 65 years old with alopecia areata. Some clones in this sample may be carry-over from other donors' samples.

This clonotype was counted between two and nine times. V usage is TRBV28 and J usage is TRBJ1-2, with D possibly TRBD1 on 5 matching bases. From germline, CDR1 is MDHEN and CDR2 SYDVKM. V lost 6 bases to trimming and J lost 5 bases, with 16 bases between them. The CDR3 loop spans 14 amino acids. The CDR3: CASSSFDRGYGYTF. The DNA for the CDR3 is TGTGCCAGCAGCTCCTTTGACAGAGGGTATGGCTACACCTTC.

This clonotype was seen a handful of times. The V gene is TRBV12-3 or TRBV12-4, the J gene TRBJ2-5, with 7 bases aligning to TRBD2. CDR3 length: 14 amino acids. The J segment lost 4 bases and the V segment lost 6 bases, leaving 8 bases of the junction unmatched. For the CDR3, the DNA is TGTGCCAGCAGGGCTAGCGGAAGCCCAGAGACCCAGTACTTC. It encodes CASRASGSPETQYF.

This chain joins TRBV29-1 and TRBJ2-1; D possibly corresponds to TRBD2 (7 bases). The germline V and J ends were trimmed by 3 bases and 7 bases, with 16 bases remaining between them. The CDR3 length is 14 residues. CDR1 and CDR2 from the germline V gene are SQVTM and ANQGSEA. Written as DNA, the CDR3 is TGCAGCGTTGATGGGGGGGCAGTACAGAATGAGCAGTTCTTC. Translation gives CSVDGGAVQNEQFF.

This chain joins TRBV7-9 and TRBJ2-6, with D uncertain. Germline V gene data show CDR1 as SEHNR and CDR2 as FQNEAQ (reference sequence). Trimming took off 0 bases at V and 0 bases at J, with 6 bases between the two ends. This CDR3 is 16 amino acids long. The CDR3 region has the DNA TGTGCCAGCAGCTTAGCGGGGTCCTCTGGGGCCAACGTCCTGACTTTC. It is translated as CASSLAGSSGANVLTF.

This clonotype was picked up many times. The gene calls are TRBV10-2 and TRBJ1-1, with D maybe TRBD1 (5 bases). This CDR3 has 13 amino acids. Trimming left V 3 bases short and J 3 bases short, with 8 bases between. Germline V gene data show CDR1 as WSHSY and CDR2 as SAAADI. CDR3 in amino acids: CASSDGGYTEAFF. As DNA, the CDR3 is TGCGCCAGCAGTGACGGGGGGTACACTGAAGCTTTCTTT.

The chain recombines TRBV11-2 with TRBJ2-1; 11 bases match TRBD2. CDR3 size: 17 residues. Germline lookup yields CDR1 SGHAT and CDR2 FQNNGV. Trimming at V came to 5 bases and at J to 7 bases, leaving 13 bases not matched to a gene. The CDR3 DNA is TGTGCCAGCAGCCCTCCGACCGGGACTAGCGGCGGGAATGAGCAGTTCTTC. It encodes CASSPPTGTSGGNEQFF.

This clonotype was seen a few times. This rearrangement joins TRBV19 to TRBJ1-5; TRBD1 aligns across 11 bases. The CDR3 extends over 15 amino acids. Germline CDR1 reads LNHDA; CDR2 reads SQIVND (reference sequence). V was pared by 7 bases and J by 4 bases, with 6 bases of the junction left unmatched. The CDR3 sequence: CASITGQGANQPQHF. CDR3 coding DNA: TGTGCCAGTATTACAGGACAGGGGGCGAATCAGCCCCAGCATTTT.

This clonotype was counted only a few times. This chain links TRBV30 with TRBJ1-1; 9 bases match TRBD1. Germline-derived CDR1 and CDR2 are GTSNPN and SVGIG (reference sequence). CDR3 length equals 14 residues. Unmatched junction bases numbered 10, after V lost 1 base and J lost 10 bases. In DNA form, the CDR3 reads TGTGCCTGGAGTGCCAGCACAGGGGGCCGCTCAGCTTTCTTT. This translates into CAWSASTGGRSAFF.

This clonotype occurred once. Since the CDR3 does not end with the conserved phenylalanine or tryptophan, this likely comes from a read error. The V call is TRBV20-1, the J call TRBJ2-7; TRBD2 aligns across 12 bases. Germline V CDR1 and CDR2: DFQATT, SNEGSKA (reference sequence). V shed 6 bases, J shed 1 base, and the junction held 7 bases outside the gene matches. The CDR3 is 15 amino acids. In DNA, the CDR3 is TGCAGTGCGCGACCGGGACTAGCGGGTTCCTACGAGCAGTACATC. Protein: CSARPGLAGSYEQYI.

The chain joins TRBV15 to TRBJ2-3, with D unresolved. V was trimmed by 0 bases and J by 8 bases, leaving 12 bases between them. Per the germline V gene, CDR1 is LNHNV and CDR2 is YYDKDF (reference sequence). The CDR3 is 14 residues long. This CDR3 reads CATSREGYLRTQYF. Written as DNA, the CDR3 is TGTGCCACCAGCAGAGAGGGGTACCTACGTACGCAGTATTTT. Combining the CDR3 with reference TRBV15 and TRBJ2-3 gives the whole variable domain DAMVIQNPRYQVTQFGKPVTLSCSQTLNHNVMYWYQQKSSQAPKLLFHYYDKDFNNEADTPDNFQSRRPNTSFCFLDIRSPGLGDTAMYLCATSREGYLRTQYFGPGTRLTVL.

The chain has TRBV27 and TRBJ1-2, with D possibly matching TRBD1 (5 bases). The CDR3 spans 15 residues. V was trimmed by 5 bases and J by 1 base, leaving 14 bases between them. CDR1 is MNHEY, CDR2 SMNVEV, per germline (reference sequence). The CDR3 protein is CASSHSRGINYGYTF. CDR3 DNA sequence: TGTGCCAGCAGTCACTCTAGGGGTATTAACTATGGCTACACCTTC.

The V gene is TRBV20-1, the J gene TRBJ1-5; D gene ambiguous. This CDR3 spans 16 amino acids. Germline V gene data show CDR1 as DFQATT and CDR2 as SNEGSKA (reference sequence). Trimming took 2 bases from V and 1 from J, leaving 15 bases between them. CDR3 protein: CSARTGGRTSNQPQHF. The CDR3 nucleotides read TGCAGTGCTAGAACGGGCGGCAGGACCAGCAATCAGCCCCAGCATTTT.

This chain joins TRBV28 and TRBJ1-3; the D is unclear. The CDR3 loop spans 16 amino acids. Germline V lookup: CDR1 MDHEN, CDR2 SYDVKM. Trimming shortened V by 1 base and J by 2 bases, and 12 bases separated the two germline ends. The CDR3, as DNA: TGTGCCAGCAGTTTATCCGCCGGTGGTCCTGGAAACACCATATATTTT. Protein: CASSLSAGGPGNTIYF. Full variable domain (remainder filled in from reference TRBV28 and TRBJ1-3): DVKVTQSSRYLVKRTGEKVFLECVQDMDHENMFWYRQDPGLGLRLIYFSYDVKMKEKGDIPEGYSVSREKKERFSLILESASTNQTSMYLCASSLSAGGPGNTIYFGEGSWLTVV.